This TCR beta chain came from a study of patients and donors after allogeneic stem cell transplantation. TCRdb analysed the RT-PCR reads with MiXCR anew, one entry per CDR3 protein. The profile shows 200,000 to 250,000 distinct CDR3 sequences, around 40% of them singletons. The CDR3 covers 18 residues. Between the trimmed V and J ends, which lost 2 bases and 6 bases, there was a span of 25 bases. Germline values: CDR1 LGHNA, CDR2 YNFKEQ. Sequencing was carried out using blood, either unsorted or a sorted T cell fraction (not recorded which). The source of this sequence is a human donor who was either an allogeneic HSCT recipient or a stem cell or donor lymphocyte infusion donor (not recorded which). It is not recorded whose cells these are; they may come from a transplant donor. The chain combines TRBV4-2 with TRBJ1-2; D perhaps matches TRBD1 (6 bases). The CDR3 bases are TGTGCCAGCAGCCAAACCTGGCGGGACAAGGGCCGGGAGAATGGCTACACCTTC. Translated, it gives CASSQTWRDKGRENGYTF.